These T cell receptor beta chains were read from a single sample in a study of T cell repertoires in MIS-A myocarditis. Here immunoSEQ multiplex PCR was the method, and the copy in TCRdb shows in-frame clones only, minus some. This table has 13,000 to 15,000 clones, 70% to 75% appearing once. Sample: left ventricle heart tissue obtained at autopsy. The source of these receptors is a man between 18 and 29 years old with fulminant myocarditis from multisystem inflammatory syndrome in adults (MIS-A) after COVID-19. CDR3s include the opening cysteine and the closing phenylalanine or tryptophan. Each record gives: J gene, clone size, V gene, D gene, CDR3 DNA, CDR3 protein. D genes are given only for firm matches. A clone size is listed for some rows: how often the clone was seen (once, few, many), or a class if it is expanded.

J: TRBJ1-1; size: NA; V: TRBV5-6; D: NA; DNA: TGTGCCAGCAGCTTGGGACCCCGGGACACTGAAGCTTTCTTT; CDR3: CASSLGPRDTEAFF
J: TRBJ2-3; size: NA; V: TRBV3-1/TRBV3-2; D: TRBD1; DNA: TGTGCCAGCAGCGCAGGGGGTACGCAGTATTTT; CDR3: CASSAGGTQYF
J: TRBJ2-3; size: NA; V: TRBV7-3; D: TRBD2; DNA: TGTGCCAGCAGGAAGACCGGACTAGCGGGAGAGGCAGATACGCAGTATTTT; CDR3: CASRKTGLAGEADTQYF
J: TRBJ2-7; size: NA; V: TRBV4-2; D: NA; DNA: TGTGCCAGCAGCGTCCCCGGGAGCTCCTACGAGCAGTACTTC; CDR3: CASSVPGSSYEQYF
J: TRBJ2-1; size: NA; V: TRBV7-9; D: TRBD2; DNA: TGTGCCAGCAGTTCTAGCGGGAGGCTCTACAATGAGCAGTTCTTC; CDR3: CASSSSGRLYNEQFF
J: TRBJ1-1; size: NA; V: TRBV4-2; D: NA; DNA: TGTGCCAGCAGCCTCAGCACAGCGAACACTGAAGCTTTCTTT; CDR3: CASSLSTANTEAFF
J: TRBJ1-5; size: NA; V: TRBV30; D: NA; DNA: TGTGCCTGGAGTCGAGACAGGATCAATCAGCCCCAGCATTTT; CDR3: CAWSRDRINQPQHF
J: TRBJ2-6; size: NA; V: TRBV4-1; D: NA; DNA: TGCGCCAGCAGCCAGGTGGAACAAGGGTCTGGGGCCAACGTCCTGACTTTC; CDR3: CASSQVEQGSGANVLTF
J: TRBJ2-7; size: NA; V: TRBV5-5; D: NA; DNA: TGTGCCAGCAGCTTTACCCCAACCAGCCCGAACGAGCAGTACTTC; CDR3: CASSFTPTSPNEQYF
J: TRBJ2-7; size: once; V: TRBV27; D: NA; DNA: TGTGCCAGCAGTCCGGGACTCCACTCCTACGAGCAGTACTTC; CDR3: CASSPGLHSYEQYF
J: TRBJ1-1; size: NA; V: TRBV6-2/TRBV6-3; D: TRBD1; DNA: TGTGCCAGCAGTTCCGGGACAGGGGTCACTGAAGCTTTCTTT; CDR3: CASSSGTGVTEAFF
J: TRBJ2-7; size: few; V: TRBV5-1; D: NA; DNA: TGCGCCAGCAGAAAATCACAGGGAACCTCCTACGAGCAGTACTTC; CDR3: CASRKSQGTSYEQYF
J: TRBJ1-2; size: NA; V: TRBV27; D: TRBD1; DNA: TGTGCCAGCAGTTTATCGGGACAGGGGCCCTCATATGGCTACACCTTC; CDR3: CASSLSGQGPSYGYTF
J: TRBJ1-3; size: NA; V: TRBV3-1/TRBV3-2; D: NA; DNA: TGTGCCAGCAGCCAAGTAACGGTGAGCTCTGGAAACACCATATATTTT; CDR3: CASSQVTVSSGNTIYF
J: TRBJ2-5; size: NA; V: TRBV6-5; D: TRBD2; DNA: TGTGCCAGCGGGAGGGTGGAGACCCAGTACTTC; CDR3: CASGRVETQYF
J: TRBJ1-2; size: NA; V: TRBV19; D: TRBD1; DNA: TGTGCCAGTAGTCCTTCGACAGGGTTCTATGGCTACACCTTC; CDR3: CASSPSTGFYGYTF